This TCR beta chain was captured by sequencing in a study of beta chain features in type 1 diabetes. The germline V gene has CDR1 SGHTA and CDR2 FQGNSA. There are 13 residues in the CDR3. V lost 1 base and J 5 bases, leaving 9 bases between the germline ends. This clone came up a few times. The antigen is unknown. Reverse transcription of all isolated RNA meant that expressed TCRB transcripts were sequenced. Profiling relied on immunoSEQ multiplex PCR, and the TCRdb table lists in-frame clones only, not all of them. The data show around 290,000 clones, 7.5% to 9.5% seen once. Overall study findings and caveats: The question left open here concerned HLA type influencing TCRB rearrangement. VDJ junctions in type 1 diabetes patients carried more deletions and fewer insertions.

The sample comprised central memory CD4+ T cells from blood. This receptor was obtained from a woman under 30 in good health. J is TRBJ2-7 and V is TRBV7-2; weak D call: TRBD1 (6 bases). The CDR3 loop reads CASSLDWTDEQYF. The DNA for the CDR3 is TGTGCCAGCAGCTTAGATTGGACAGACGAGCAGTACTTC.